Many counts were recorded for the clone carrying this TCR beta chain. Its target is not known. This sample is drawn from a study of regulatory T cells in long-lasting Graves disease. Study conclusions and caveats: Persistent disease favored TRBV28, TRBJ1-2 and TRBJ2-5.

Time point described: persistent/refractory GD, antithyroid drugs over 5 years with positive TRAb. Extracted PBMC RNA gave rise to the TCR library. Library construction for TCR beta used iRepertoire HTBI primers and Arm-PCR of CDR3 regions. TCRdb recomputed calls from the multiplex PCR reads with MiXCR, one row per CDR3 protein. The sample contains some 430,000 distinct CDR3 sequences, under 25% of which appear only once. V shed 3 bases and J shed 0 bases, with 11 bases lying between them. The CDR3 is made up of 16 amino acids. The chain links TRBV12-3 or TRBV12-4 to TRBJ2-2, with unresolved D. The TCR originated in a female donor with Graves disease. This sample comprised peripheral blood mononuclear cells (PBMCs), obtained when the disease was refractory, from a patient treated with antithyroid drugs. The CDR3 is CASSFFGLANTGELFF. DNA of the CDR3: TGTGCCAGCAGTTTTTTCGGGCTCGCGAACACCGGGGAGCTGTTTTTT.